Below, 20 T cell receptor beta chains from the same sample are listed, as sequenced in a study of blood T cell repertoires in COVID-19. Sequenced by immunoSEQ multiplex PCR; TCRdb stores in-frame clones only, minus some. The table lists nearly 200,000 clones, 70% to 85% of them singletons. Specimen: peripheral blood. These receptors were obtained from a human donor with acute or convalescent COVID-19. The donor label of this sample is uncertain.

V is TRBV6-6 and J is TRBJ2-1, with D possibly TRBD2 on 6 matching bases. V lost 5 bases and J lost 2, with 19 bases in between. CDR3 length equals 17 residues. The germline gives CDR1 MNHNY, CDR2 SVGAGI (reference sequence). In DNA form, the CDR3 reads TGTGCCAGCAGTCAAATTCCCGGGACTTTGACCTACAATGAGCAGTTCTTC. This sequence encodes CASSQIPGTLTYNEQFF.

The rearrangement uses TRBV11-2 and TRBJ2-7, with D uncertain. In germline, CDR1 is SGHAT, CDR2 FQNNGV. V dropped 2 bases and J dropped 5 bases, with 7 bases sitting between them. The CDR3 totals 12 residues. DNA for the CDR3: TGTGCCAGCAGCTTAAGCTTTCACGAGCAGTACTTC. It codes for CASSLSFHEQYF.

This clone was counted only a few times. This chain uses TRBV2 with TRBJ1-6; D not resolved. V was cut by 4 bases and J by 7 bases, with 11 bases left in between. The CDR3 has 14 residues. Looked up from germline, CDR1 is SNHLY and CDR2 is FYNNEI. The CDR3 reads CASSVDGMNSPLHF. CDR3 bases: TGTGCCAGCAGTGTCGACGGGATGAATTCACCCCTCCACTTT.

The V gene is TRBV28, the J gene TRBJ2-1; 9 bases align to TRBD1. Germline loops: CDR1 MDHEN, CDR2 SYDVKM. The CDR3 contains 13 residues. V lost 6 bases, J lost 7 bases, and 4 bases stayed unmatched. In DNA, the CDR3 is TGTGCCAGCAGGAAACAGGGGGCAAATGAGCAGTTCTTC. Amino acid sequence: CASRKQGANEQFF.

This sequence joins TRBV6-6 and TRBJ2-3; D unclear. This CDR3 is built from 11 residues. V dropped 8 bases and J dropped 7 bases, with 10 bases sitting between them. Germline CDR1 is MNHNY and CDR2 is SVGAGI (reference sequence). Written as DNA, the CDR3 is TGTGCCAGCGCTTTGGAGAATACGCAGTATTTT. Amino acid sequence: CASALENTQYF.

The chain couples TRBV2 to TRBJ1-6; D is undetermined. This CDR3 has 14 residues. V shed 7 bases and J shed 6 bases, with 13 bases lying between them. The germline V gene encodes CDR1 SNHLY and CDR2 FYNNEI. CDR3 residues: CASTVSVPNSPLHF. The CDR3 DNA is TGTGCCAGCACCGTTTCTGTTCCTAATTCACCCCTCCACTTT.

For the CDR3, the DNA is TGTGCCAGCAGCCTTAGCGGGCCCCGCGGGGATACGCAGTATTTT. Translating gives CASSLSGPRGDTQYF. The rearrangement joins TRBV5-4 to TRBJ2-3, with 7 bases matching TRBD2. This CDR3 has 15 amino acids. The V and J ends lost 4 bases and 6 bases, in that order; junction bases with no gene match: 11. Germline CDR1 and CDR2: SGHNT and YYREEE (reference sequence). The variable domain in full, with the rest retrieved from reference TRBV5-4 and TRBJ2-3, is ETGVTQSPTHLIKTRGQQVTLRCSSQSGHNTVSWYQQALGQGPQFIFQYYREEENGRGNFPPRFSGLQFPNYSSELNVNALELDDSALYLCASSLSGPRGDTQYFGPGTRLTVL.

This chain links TRBV29-1 with TRBJ2-7, with 8 bases identical to TRBD1. Germline assignment: CDR1 SQVTM and CDR2 ANQGSEA. This CDR3 contains 17 residues. Trimming cost V 6 bases and J 0 bases; bases outside gene matches: 16. CDR3 sequence reads: CSVSHLEDRVFSYEQYF. The DNA for the CDR3 is TGCAGCGTAAGTCACTTAGAGGACAGGGTCTTCTCCTACGAGCAGTACTTC.

The V call is TRBV9, the J call TRBJ2-7; D gene unclear. Trimming stripped 0 bases from V and 1 base from J, with 8 bases between. The CDR3 is 14 amino acids. The germline V gene has CDR1 SGDLS and CDR2 YYNGEE. CDR3 residues: CASSVVASSYEQYF. The CDR3 DNA sequence: TGTGCCAGCAGCGTAGTTGCGTCTTCCTACGAGCAGTACTTC.

This sequence joins TRBV6-2 or TRBV6-3 and TRBJ2-3; the D gene is possibly TRBD2 (6 bases). Trimming cost V 5 bases and J 1 base, with 25 bases left between them. In germline, CDR1 is MNHEY, CDR2 SVGEGT. The CDR3 consists of 19 residues. The CDR3 reads CASSTGDLMMGYGTDTQYF. CDR3 DNA: TGTGCCAGCAGTACTGGGGACTTGATGATGGGATACGGCACAGATACGCAGTATTTT.

The chain links TRBV21-1 to TRBJ2-7; TRBD2 is the table's D call and was not checked against the DNA. TRBV21-1 is designated a pseudogene. This CDR3 contains 16 residues. The CDR3 DNA is TGTGCCAGCAGCAAATTCTTGAGGGCAGAACCCTACGAGCAGTACTTC. Translation gives CASSKFLRAEPYEQYF.

This clone was observed a few times. The chain combines TRBV5-4 with TRBJ2-1, with TRBD2 matching over 7 bases. The CDR3 sequence is 15 residues long. The V segment lost 2 bases and the J segment 0 bases; nucleotides outside the gene matches: 2. Germline loops: CDR1 SGHNT, CDR2 YYREEE (reference sequence). The CDR3 loop reads CASSFRGSSYNEQFF. CDR3 DNA: TGTGCCAGCAGCTTCCGCGGGAGCTCCTACAATGAGCAGTTCTTC.

Comment on this clone: The same CDR3 can be traced to other DNA sequences in this sample. The chain is built from TRBV12-3 or TRBV12-4 and TRBJ2-1; no clear D. V was pared by 3 bases and J by 7 bases, with 10 bases between. The CDR3 has 13 amino acids. CDR3 in amino acids: CASSFYGSNEQFF. The CDR3 DNA is TGTGCCAGCAGTTTCTATGGTTCGAATGAGCAGTTCTTC.

The genes are TRBV28 and TRBJ2-3; TRBD1 matches at 9 bases. CDR3 length equals 14 residues. CDR1 is MDHEN and CDR2 is SYDVKM in the germline V gene. V shed 6 bases, J shed 4 bases, and the junction held 5 bases outside the gene matches. CDR3 region: CASRPTGGADTQYF. CDR3 nucleotide sequence: TGTGCCAGCAGACCGACAGGGGGGGCAGATACGCAGTATTTT.

This chain links TRBV2 with TRBJ1-2, with a possible D match to TRBD1 (6 bases). The CDR3 covers 15 residues. Germline-derived CDR1 and CDR2 are SNHLY and FYNNEI. V was cut by 3 bases and J by 0 bases, with 11 bases left in between. Here the CDR3 DNA reads TGTGCCAGCAGTGAGCAACAGGGCCCTAACTATGGCTACACCTTC. This encodes CASSEQQGPNYGYTF.

This chain links TRBV19 with TRBJ2-5; TRBD1 matches at 10 bases. The CDR3 sequence is 16 residues long. Germline CDR1 reads LNHDA; CDR2 reads SQIVND (reference sequence). V lost 4 bases and J lost 2; bases outside the gene matches: 7. This CDR3 reads CASSTPTGGGQETQYF. As DNA, the CDR3 is TGTGCCAGTAGTACCCCGACAGGGGGCGGACAAGAGACCCAGTACTTC.

The rearrangement links TRBV28 to TRBJ1-1, with TRBD1 matching over 8 bases. The CDR3 spans 15 residues. The ends lost 5 bases at V and 5 bases at J; junction bases unmatched: 10. Germline assignment: CDR1 MDHEN and CDR2 SYDVKM. CDR3 nucleotides: TGTGCCAGCAGTACCCGGACAGGGCGAAGGACTGAAGCTTTCTTT. Its protein is CASSTRTGRRTEAFF.

CDR3 sequence reads: CASSVDRENPEAFF. CDR3 coding DNA: TGTGCCAGCAGTGTGGACAGGGAAAACCCTGAAGCTTTCTTT. This chain uses TRBV2 with TRBJ1-1; 8 bases are a match to TRBD1. Trimming at V came to 4 bases and at J to 6 bases, leaving 7 bases not matched to a gene. This CDR3 comprises 14 residues. Germline-derived CDR1 and CDR2 are SNHLY and FYNNEI. The full variable domain, its missing parts supplied by reference TRBV2 and TRBJ1-1, is EPEVTQTPSHQVTQMGQEVILRCVPISNHLYFYWYRQILGQKVEFLVSFYNNEISEKSEIFDDQFSVERPDGSNFTLKIRSTKLEDSAMYFCASSVDRENPEAFFGQGTRLTVV.

The chain uses TRBV2 and TRBJ1-5; 7 bases agree with TRBD1. Per germline, CDR1 SNHLY and CDR2 FYNNEI. The CDR3 loop spans 14 amino acids. V shed 6 bases and J 5 bases; nucleotides not matched to a gene: 7. The CDR3 DNA reads as TGTGCCAGCAGCACCCAGGGGGTCGATCAGCCCCAGCATTTT. As protein: CASSTQGVDQPQHF.

The CDR3 loop is CASSRWQQPNTGELFF. CDR3 bases: TGTGCCAGCAGCCGTTGGCAACAGCCGAACACCGGGGAGCTGTTTTTT. The rearrangement links TRBV3-1 (or the pseudogene TRBV3-2) to TRBJ2-2; D unclear. The CDR3 has 16 residues. V dropped 4 bases and J dropped 0 bases, with 12 bases sitting between them. Germline lookup yields CDR1 LGHDT and CDR2 YNNKEL (reference sequence).